This T cell receptor beta chain is from a study of T cells after somatic rescue of genetic block. The data were produced by immunoSEQ multiplex PCR, yet TCRdb's version contains in-frame clones alone and is incomplete. In the table there are 12,000 or so clones, 78% of which are singletons. The CDR3 is made up of 14 amino acids. The germline V gene encodes CDR1 SGHRS and CDR2 YFSETQ. Trimming removed 2 bases from V and 6 bases from J; junction bases left unmatched: 6. This chain connects TRBV5-1 to TRBJ2-3, with 7 bases that match TRBD2. Sequenced input: peripheral blood mononuclear cells (PBMCs). This sequence was found in a boy under 18. The CDR3 region is CASSFSGGGDTQYF. In nucleotides, the CDR3 is TGCGCCAGCAGCTTTTCGGGAGGCGGGGATACGCAGTATTTT.